One and the same sample provided the 20 T cell receptor beta chains below, sequenced in a study of Ad26.COV2.S vaccination and SARS-CoV-2 variants. Treatment in this sample: around 19 received Ad26.COV2.S at low or high dose, single or two shots; about five received placebo; per-sample allocation not given. After the first vaccine or placebo injection, samples were drawn on day 63. Profiled with immunoSEQ multiplex PCR; TCRdb holds only in-frame clones, not every one. This table has 300,000 to 350,000 clones, roughly 90% appearing once. The source was peripheral blood, collected in a trial of Ad26.COV2.S vaccine versus placebo. Every receptor here comes from a person aged 18-65 years who received the Ad26.COV2.S COVID-19 vaccine or a placebo.

This chain uses TRBV11-3 with TRBJ1-1; D is perhaps TRBD1 (6 bases). V lost 1 base to trimming and J lost 5 bases, with 17 bases between them. Germline V lookup: CDR1 SGHNT, CDR2 YENEEA. The CDR3 spans 16 residues. The CDR3 sequence: CASSLVQGPKGTEAFF. CDR3 sequence (DNA): TGTGCCAGCAGCTTAGTACAGGGCCCCAAGGGGACTGAAGCTTTCTTT.

This clone appeared once. The chain links TRBV4-1 to TRBJ1-2; TRBD1 matches 9 bases. With 4 bases clipped from V and 4 bases from J, the junction kept 4 bases outside the gene matches. The CDR3 totals 14 residues. CDR1 is MGHRA, CDR2 YSYEKL, per germline. Here the CDR3 DNA reads TGCGCCAGCAGCCCCGGGACAGGGTCCTATGGCTACACCTTC. The encoded protein is CASSPGTGSYGYTF.

V and J are TRBV7-2 and TRBJ2-5; 8 bases agree with TRBD1. Germline V gene data show CDR1 as SGHTA and CDR2 as FQGNSA. The CDR3 runs to 14 residues. J lost 7 bases, V lost 3 bases, and 7 bases had no gene match. This CDR3 is CASSFGQGQGTQYF. CDR3 DNA sequence: TGTGCCAGCAGCTTCGGACAGGGTCAGGGGACCCAGTACTTC.

The CDR3 bases are TGTGCCACAGCCGATGACAGGGTCGGTGAAAAACTGTTTTTT. It specifies CATADDRVGEKLFF. This chain joins TRBV15 and TRBJ1-4; TRBD1 matches at 7 bases. The germline V gene has CDR1 LNHNV and CDR2 YYDKDF (reference sequence). V lost 9 bases and J lost 7; bases outside the gene matches: 11. The CDR3 has 14 residues. Full variable domain (outside the CDR3, taken from reference TRBV15 and TRBJ1-4): DAMVIQNPRYQVTQFGKPVTLSCSQTLNHNVMYWYQQKSSQAPKLLFHYYDKDFNNEADTPDNFQSRRPNTSFCFLDIRSPGLGDTAMYLCATADDRVGEKLFFGSGTQLSVL.

The chain couples TRBV7-6 to TRBJ1-3; D remains ambiguous. The CDR3 is made up of 16 amino acids. The V and J ends lost 1 base and 0 bases respectively, with 10 bases between them. CDR1 is SGHVS, CDR2 FNYEAQ, per germline. CDR3: CASSLVFRDSGNTIYF. The DNA for the CDR3 is TGTGCCAGCAGCTTAGTTTTTAGGGACTCTGGAAACACCATATATTTT.

This clone appeared a single time. The genes are TRBV3-1 (or the pseudogene TRBV3-2) and TRBJ1-4; D is ambiguous. The CDR3 is 15 residues long. With 2 bases removed from V and 6 bases from J, the gap between germline ends came to 13 bases. The germline V gene encodes CDR1 LGHDT and CDR2 YNNKEL (reference sequence). The DNA of the CDR3 is TGTGCCAGCAGCCAACGAGGGCTGACCGATGAAAAACTGTTTTTT. It codes for CASSQRGLTDEKLFF.

V and J are TRBV29-1 and TRBJ2-7, with a possible D match to TRBD1 (6 bases). Germline CDR1 SQVTM, CDR2 ANQGSEA. This CDR3 is built from 12 residues. V dropped 5 bases and J dropped 5 bases, with 13 bases sitting between them. CDR3 loop: CSVYRDGDEQYF. CDR3 coding DNA: TGCAGCGTTTACAGGGATGGCGACGAGCAGTACTTC.

The chain combines TRBV27 with TRBJ2-1, with a tentative D call TRBD2 (5 bases). Trimming pared 0 bases from V and 4 bases from J, leaving 10 bases between. This CDR3 region has 15 residues. From germline, CDR1 is MNHEY and CDR2 SMNVEV (reference sequence). The CDR3, as DNA: TGTGCCAGCAGTTTATCAAGGACTGGATACAATGAGCAGTTCTTC. It translates to CASSLSRTGYNEQFF.

The CDR3 here is CASSPWGGVGYEQYF. The CDR3 DNA reads TGTGCCAGCAGTCCTTGGGGAGGGGTAGGCTACGAGCAGTACTTC. This chain connects TRBV27 to TRBJ2-7; 7 bases match TRBD2. The junction had 10 bases not matched to a gene; V was cut back by 5 bases and J by 3 bases. The CDR3 length is 15 residues. Germline CDR1 and CDR2: MNHEY and SMNVEV (reference sequence).

The V gene is TRBV13, the J gene TRBJ2-2; TRBD2 agrees at 12 bases. J was trimmed by 5 bases and V by 5 bases; bases with no gene match: 9. The CDR3 covers 17 residues. Germline CDR1 PRHDT, CDR2 FYEKMQ (reference sequence). The CDR3 DNA reads TGTGCCAGCAGCGCGCCCTTGACTAGCGGGAGAACCGGGGAGCTGTTTTTT. Its translation is CASSAPLTSGRTGELFF.

The chain couples TRBV5-1 to TRBJ2-2, with no clear D. Trimming shortened V by 7 bases and J by 6 bases, and 13 bases separated the two germline ends. This CDR3 spans 13 amino acids. Germline CDR1 is SGHRS and CDR2 is YFSETQ. The CDR3 loop is CASRPAASGELFF. Here the CDR3 DNA reads TGCGCCAGCCGCCCGGCGGCGTCCGGGGAGCTGTTTTTT.

V is TRBV19 and J is TRBJ1-1, with D uncertain. The CDR3 extends over 16 amino acids. The V end lost 1 base, the J end lost 0 bases, and 12 bases lay between the germline ends. Germline CDR1 is LNHDA and CDR2 is SQIVND (reference sequence). The DNA of the CDR3 is TGTGCCAGTAGTATAGTCCCAGAAAACATGAACACTGAAGCTTTCTTT. This sequence encodes CASSIVPENMNTEAFF.

This chain links TRBV7-7 with TRBJ2-5, with D maybe TRBD2 (5 bases). Trimming stripped 2 bases from V and 4 bases from J, with 14 bases between. CDR1 and CDR2 from the germline V gene are SSHAT and FNYEAQ (reference sequence). The CDR3 is 15 amino acids. CDR3 amino acids: CASSLPTGGGETQYF. The DNA for the CDR3 is TGTGCCAGCAGCTTACCCACCGGAGGAGGAGAGACCCAGTACTTC.

This clone has only a few counts. The J gene is TRBJ1-1, the V gene TRBV9, with D maybe TRBD1 (6 bases). Germline V gene data show CDR1 as SGDLS and CDR2 as YYNGEE. V lost 6 bases and J lost 1, with 13 bases in between. This CDR3 region has 14 residues. This CDR3 reads CASTLGGRNTEAFF. CDR3 DNA: TGTGCCAGCACCTTAGGGGGGAGGAACACTGAAGCTTTCTTT.

This clone was picked up one time. V gene TRBV9 combines with J gene TRBJ1-3, with D possibly TRBD1 on 5 matching bases. CDR3 length: 18 amino acids. The V end was cut by 4 bases, the J end by 1 base, with 21 bases between. Germline CDR1 and CDR2: SGDLS and YYNGEE. CDR3 protein: CASSSSYRSGLSGNTIYF. The CDR3 coding sequence is TGTGCCAGCAGCAGTAGTTACCGCTCAGGGCTGTCTGGAAACACCATATATTTT.

The V call is TRBV12-3 or TRBV12-4, the J call TRBJ2-7; 7 bases are a match to TRBD1. CDR3 length: 12 residues. Trimming removed 6 bases from V and 4 bases from J; junction bases left unmatched: 3. The CDR3 DNA is TGTGCCAGCAGGTTACAGGGGTACGAGCAGTACTTC. Protein: CASRLQGYEQYF.

The chain links TRBV11-3 to TRBJ2-7, with TRBD2 as a possible D gene (6 bases). This CDR3 is 15 amino acids long. The V gene lost 5 bases and the J gene lost 2 bases, with 16 bases spanning the gap. The germline V gene encodes CDR1 SGHNT and CDR2 YENEEA. This CDR3 is CASSLAGGGTYEQYV. The CDR3 DNA reads as TGTGCCAGCAGCCTAGCCGGGGGTGGGACCTACGAGCAGTACGTC.

The J gene is TRBJ2-3, the V gene TRBV6-4; TRBD2 aligns across 9 bases. Looked up from germline, CDR1 is MRHNA and CDR2 is SNTAGT. The CDR3 extends over 15 amino acids. J was trimmed by 4 bases and V by 0 bases; bases with no gene match: 2. CDR3 nucleotides: TGTGCCAGCAGTGACTCAGCGGGGGGCCCAGATACGCAGTATTTT. Protein sequence: CASSDSAGGPDTQYF.

Concerning this clone itself: Other DNA sequences in the same sample also yield this CDR3. This chain links TRBV18 with TRBJ2-3; weak D call: TRBD2 (5 bases). Germline V lookup: CDR1 KGHSH, CDR2 LQKENI. V lost 3 bases and J lost 2, with 9 bases in between. The CDR3 spans 14 residues. In DNA form, the CDR3 reads TGTGCCAGCTCACCGGGGAGATCCACAGATACGCAGTATTTT. Translation gives CASSPGRSTDTQYF.

J is TRBJ2-7 and V is TRBV27; 11 bases line up with TRBD1. This CDR3 is built from 13 residues. Germline CDR1 and CDR2: MNHEY and SMNVEV (reference sequence). J lost 13 bases, V lost 4 bases, and 9 bases had no gene match. The CDR3 DNA reads TGTGCCAGCAGTTCCGTCCCGGGACAGGGGGAATACTTC. It translates to CASSSVPGQGEYF.